These T cell receptor beta chains were read from a single sample in a study of T cell repertoires and leukemia-associated antigens. TCRdb reprocessed the 5' RACE reads with MiXCR, giving one entry per CDR3 protein. The table has 11,000 to 15,000 distinct CDR3 sequences, approximately 38% seen once. These receptors' antigens are unknown. What was sequenced was CD3+ T cells sorted from blood and cultured. The receptors stem from a female donor in good health. The CDR3 runs from the conserved cysteine through the conserved F or W. The D gene is left open where the match is weak. A clone size is listed for some rows: how often the clone was seen (once, few, many), or a class if it is expanded.

d_call clone_size j_call v_call cdr3_nt cdr3_aa
TRBD2 medium-sized TRBJ2-2 TRBV20-1 TGCAGTGCTAGAGACGGGACTAGCGTAACCGGGGAGCTGTTTTTT CSARDGTSVTGELFF
NA medium-sized TRBJ2-1 TRBV7-2 TGTGCCAGCAGCTTTTCTACCCTCAATGAGCAGTTCTTC CASSFSTLNEQFF
TRBD1 few TRBJ1-6 TRBV5-1 TGCGCCAGCAGCTGGGACAGGGAATATTCACCCCTCCACTTT CASSWDREYSPLHF
NA NA TRBJ1-1 TRBV5-1 TGCGCCAGCAGCTTACCGGTGGGGCGAACTGAAGCTTTCTTT CASSLPVGRTEAFF
TRBD2 NA TRBJ2-1 TRBV20-1 TGCAGTGCTAGAGATCGGGCGGGAGCAGTCGGGACCTACAATGAGCAGTTCTTC CSARDRAGAVGTYNEQFF
TRBD1 many TRBJ2-1 TRBV3-1 TGTGCCAGCAGCCAACGGACAGGGGTTCGCAATGAGCAGTTCTTC CASSQRTGVRNEQFF
NA medium-sized TRBJ2-1 TRBV6-2/TRBV6-3 TGTGCCAGCAGTCGAAGAGAAAGTGGGGTTGAGCAGTTCTTC CASSRRESGVEQFF
TRBD2 NA TRBJ2-7 TRBV3-1 TGTGCCAGCAGCCAAAGGCTAGCGGGAGCCCAGCACTACGAGCAGTACTTC CASSQRLAGAQHYEQYF
TRBD2 NA TRBJ2-5 TRBV5-1 TGCGCCAGCAGCTTGCTAATCGGACTAGCGGGAGATTTGGGGTACCAAGAGACCCAGTACTTC CASSLLIGLAGDLGYQETQYF
NA medium-sized TRBJ2-3 TRBV4-1 TGCGCCAGCAGCCAAGTAGGTTGGGGCAGAGATACGCAGTATTTT CASSQVGWGRDTQYF
TRBD1 many TRBJ2-1 TRBV24-1 TGTGCCACCAGTGATTACGGGGACAGGGGAGAAGGTGAGCAGTTCTTC CATSDYGDRGEGEQFF
NA few TRBJ2-2 TRBV12-3/TRBV12-4 TGTGCCAGCAGTTTAGCGCTGAGGGACCCCGGGGAGCTGTTTTTT CASSLALRDPGELFF
NA NA TRBJ2-1 TRBV4-1 TGCGCCAGCAGCCAGGACCTTTTGGAAACCTACAATGAGCAGTTCTTC CASSQDLLETYNEQFF
NA many TRBJ2-3 TRBV2 TGTGCCAGCAGTGAAGAGGGGAATACGCAGTATTTT CASSEEGNTQYF
NA NA TRBJ2-2 TRBV20-1 TGCAGTACTAGAACCCGGGGAAGCACCGGGGAGCTGTTTTTT CSTRTRGSTGELFF
TRBD2 many TRBJ2-3 TRBV7-2 TGTGCCAGCAGCCCTCGAAGCGGGAGTTGGACAGATACGCAGTATTTT CASSPRSGSWTDTQYF
NA NA TRBJ2-2 TRBV6-1 TGTGCCAGCATTTCAGGCATCACGCTGACAGTGTCCCCGAACACCGGGGAGCTGTTTTTT CASISGITLTVSPNTGELFF
NA medium-sized TRBJ2-3 TRBV6-2/TRBV6-3 TGTGCCAGCACGGCGGGGACTGCAGATACGCAGTATTTT CASTAGTADTQYF
TRBD1 once TRBJ2-7 TRBV9 TGTGCCAGCAGCGTGTCCCCTGGGACAGGTGATGAGCTGTACTTC CASSVSPGTGDELYF
NA medium-sized TRBJ2-5 TRBV2 TGTGCCAGCCGAGAATGGCTAGCGAGAGGAGGAGAGACCCAGTACTTC CASREWLARGGETQYF
TRBD2 NA TRBJ2-3 TRBV5-1 TGCGCCAGCAGCTTGGGACTAGCGGGATTGGATACGCAGTATTTT CASSLGLAGLDTQYF
TRBD2 NA TRBJ2-1 TRBV28 TGTGCCAGCAGTTCGGGACTATATGACAATGAGCAGTTCTTC CASSSGLYDNEQFF
TRBD2 medium-sized TRBJ2-5 TRBV10-3 TGTGCCATCAGAATGGGGGGGGAAGAGACCCAGTACTTC CAIRMGGEETQYF
TRBD2 many TRBJ2-5 TRBV20-1 TGCAGTGCCTCCGGGACTAGCGGTATAAGAGAGACCCAGTACTTC CSASGTSGIRETQYF
TRBD2 NA TRBJ2-4 TRBV11-2 TGTGCCAGCAGCCTCGCCCTAGCGGCCGTAGCCAAAAACATTCAGTACTTC CASSLALAAVAKNIQYF
TRBD2 medium-sized TRBJ2-1 TRBV12-3/TRBV12-4 TGTGCCAGCAGTGGATCACTAGCGGGACAAACTGGGGGGGTCTACAATGAGCAGTTCTTC CASSGSLAGQTGGVYNEQFF
NA many TRBJ1-3 TRBV11-1 TGTGCCAGCAGCCCAGCCCCAGAGAGCTCTGGAAACACCATATATTTT CASSPAPESSGNTIYF
NA NA TRBJ1-6 TRBV9 TGTGCCAGCGGCTCCAATTCACCCCTCCACTTT CASGSNSPLHF
NA medium-sized TRBJ1-1 TRBV9 TGTGCCAGCAGCTCCGGGGGGCGGTCTGAAGCTTTCTTT CASSSGGRSEAFF
TRBD2 medium-sized TRBJ2-3 TRBV20-1 TGCAGTGCTAGAGGACTAGCGGGAGAATATACGCAGTATTTT CSARGLAGEYTQYF
TRBD1 NA TRBJ1-5 TRBV6-1 TGTGCCAGCAGTGAGGAGACAGGGATCGGCAATCAGCCCCAGCATTTC CASSEETGIGNQPQHF
NA NA TRBJ2-5 TRBV20-1 TGCAGTGCCAGCAGCCCCCCGCGGGATAGCGCGACCCAGTACTTC CSASSPPRDSATQYF
NA NA TRBJ2-7 TRBV13 TGTGCCGGCAGCCCGCAGCACGCCGAGCGGTACTTC CAGSPQHAERYF
TRBD2 medium-sized TRBJ2-2 TRBV10-3 TGTGCCATCAGCGCGACTAGCGGGAGGGCCGAGTCCGGGGAGCTGTTTTTT CAISATSGRAESGELFF
NA medium-sized TRBJ1-4 TRBV12-3/TRBV12-4 TGTGCCAGCAATCGGGTAGCTAATGAAAAACTGTTTTTT CASNRVANEKLFF
TRBD2 few TRBJ2-7 TRBV12-3/TRBV12-4 TGTGCCAGCAGTCCTTCCCTAGCGGGAGTCTACGAGCAGTACTTC CASSPSLAGVYEQYF
TRBD2 many TRBJ2-1 TRBV4-3 TGCGCCAGCAGCCAAGATAACCTAGCGGGAGACGAGCAGTTCTTC CASSQDNLAGDEQFF
TRBD2 medium-sized TRBJ2-3 TRBV7-3 TGTGCCAGCAGCTTAACCACTAGCGGGAGAGGCTCAGATACGCAGTATTTT CASSLTTSGRGSDTQYF
NA NA TRBJ2-2 TRBV5-1 TGCGCCAGCAGCAAGGGACCAAGAACGAACACCGGGGAGCTGTTTTTT CASSKGPRTNTGELFF
NA many TRBJ2-4 TRBV29-1 TGCAGCGTTGCAGGGGCTGCCAAAAACATTCAGTACTTC CSVAGAAKNIQYF
NA NA TRBJ2-5 TRBV6-5 TGTGCCAGCAGTTCCCGGACCCCGCCTGTAGGGGCCCAGTATTTC CASSSRTPPVGAQYF
TRBD1 NA TRBJ2-2 TRBV15 TGTGCCACCCGTGGACAGGTGAACACCGGGGAGCTGTTTTTT CATRGQVNTGELFF
NA many TRBJ2-3 TRBV9 TGTGCCAGCAGCCCCCGTAGTCTAGTTAGCACAGATACGCAGTATTTT CASSPRSLVSTDTQYF
NA many TRBJ2-3 TRBV11-3 TGTGCCAGCAGCTCCCAGGGAGGTGATACGCAGTATTTT CASSSQGGDTQYF
NA medium-sized TRBJ2-1 TRBV20-1 TGCAGTGCTAGAGATGAAGGGGGAGGGCACTACAATGAGCAGTTCTTC CSARDEGGGHYNEQFF
NA NA TRBJ2-1 TRBV18 TGTGCCAGCTCCCCACCTCGCGGGATGTCCTACGATGAGCAGTTCTTC CASSPPRGMSYDEQFF
TRBD2 many TRBJ2-1 TRBV5-1 TGCGCCAGCAGCCCCCAGTACTTAGCGGGAGGAGTAAATGAGCAGTTCTTC CASSPQYLAGGVNEQFF
NA once TRBJ1-6 TRBV4-1 TGCGTCGGCAGTCCTCCCTATTCACCCCTCCACTTT CVGSPPYSPLHF
NA medium-sized TRBJ2-5 TRBV5-1 TGCGCCAGCGAGGAAAAAGAGACCCAGTACTTC CASEEKETQYF
NA NA TRBJ1-1 TRBV29-1 TGTAGCGCCGGACGGGGAAGAGGGACTGAAGCTTCCTTT CSAGRGRGTEASF
NA NA TRBJ1-2 TRBV29-1 TGCAGCGTCGGTCAGGTCGGTGGCTGCACCTTC CSVGQVGGCTF
NA medium-sized TRBJ2-1 TRBV29-1 TGCAGCGTTGCTGTCCTCGAAGAGCAGTTCTTC CSVAVLEEQFF
TRBD2 medium-sized TRBJ2-3 TRBV20-1 TGCAGTGCTAGAGCGGTACTAGCGACAGATACGCAGTATTTT CSARAVLATDTQYF
NA few TRBJ1-1 TRBV2 TGTGCCAGTATTCCAGGGACTATTTTGAACACTGAAGCTTTCTTT CASIPGTILNTEAFF
NA NA TRBJ2-7 TRBV5-1 TGCGCCAGCAGCCCAATTGGGACCGCCTACGAGCAGTACTTC CASSPIGTAYEQYF
NA medium-sized TRBJ2-2 TRBV7-3 TGTGCCAGCAGCCCAACAGGGTACACCGGGGAGCTGTTTTTT CASSPTGYTGELFF
NA medium-sized TRBJ2-3 TRBV29-1 TGCAGCGGGGGGGTGGGATCAGTTTCAGATACGCAGTATTTT CSGGVGSVSDTQYF
NA medium-sized TRBJ1-2 TRBV7-2 TGTGCCAGCAGCTTCCGGGGCTATGGCTACACCTTC CASSFRGYGYTF
NA few TRBJ1-2 TRBV7-9 TGTGTCAGCAGCCCTACCGGGCCTATCGCGCGGGGCTACACCTTC CVSSPTGPIARGYTF
TRBD2 NA TRBJ2-2 TRBV7-9 TGTGCCAGCAGCTACTGGCGGGAGGAGACCGGGGAGCTGTTTTTT CASSYWREETGELFF